These 27 T cell receptor beta chains were sequenced from one sample in a study of control samples from healthy donors and cancer patients. Data came from immunoSEQ multiplex PCR; TCRdb stores just in-frame clones and leaves some out. The sample has just over 150,000 clones; over 85% are singletons. Sample: blood. The origin of the receptors is a man aged 30 to 45 in good health.

The V gene is TRBV28, the J gene TRBJ1-1; TRBD1 agrees at 7 bases. Germline assignment: CDR1 MDHEN and CDR2 SYDVKM. The junction had 9 bases not matched to a gene; V was cut back by 3 bases and J by 8 bases. The CDR3 is 14 residues long. The CDR3 is CASSFPYLRGEAFF. Written as DNA, the CDR3 is TGTGCCAGCAGTTTCCCCTACCTCAGGGGGGAAGCTTTCTTT.

The chain combines TRBV3-1 (or the pseudogene TRBV3-2) with TRBJ1-5; 7 nucleotides agree with TRBD1. From germline, CDR1 is LGHDT and CDR2 YNNKEL (reference sequence). The CDR3 is made up of 14 amino acids. The V and J ends lost 6 bases and 0 bases, in that order; junction bases with no gene match: 2. The CDR3 reads CASSRQGSNQPQHF. CDR3 coding DNA: TGTGCCAGCAGTCGACAGGGTAGCAATCAGCCCCAGCATTTT.

The chain has TRBV13 and TRBJ1-5; D is uncertain. This CDR3 contains 13 residues. CDR1 and CDR2 (germline): PRHDT, FYEKMQ (reference sequence). The V end lost 0 bases, the J end lost 4 bases, and 4 bases lay between the germline ends. In nucleotides, the CDR3 is TGTGCCAGCAGCTTAGGAGAGAATCAGCCCCAGCATTTT. This translates into CASSLGENQPQHF. Full variable domain (remainder filled in from reference TRBV13 and TRBJ1-5): AAGVIQSPRHLIKEKRETATLKCYPIPRHDTVYWYQQGPGQDPQFLISFYEKMQSDKGSIPDRFSAQQFSDYHSELNMSSLELGDSALYFCASSLGENQPQHFGDGTRLSIL.

V and J are TRBV5-5 and TRBJ1-6; D call uncertain. CDR3 length: 11 amino acids. CDR1 and CDR2 (germline): SGHKS, YYEKEE (reference sequence). The germline V and J ends were trimmed by 0 bases and 8 bases, with 0 bases remaining between them. CDR3 protein: CASSLDSPLHF. The CDR3 nucleotides are TGTGCCAGCAGCTTGGATTCACCCCTCCACTTT.

The V gene is TRBV6-5, the J gene TRBJ1-5; D is unclear. From germline, CDR1 is MNHEY and CDR2 SVGAGI. The CDR3 contains 14 residues. With 0 bases removed from V and 2 bases from J, the gap between germline ends came to 5 bases. DNA for the CDR3: TGTGCCAGCAGTTACTCCGGGGGCAATCAGCCCCAGCATTTT. Residues: CASSYSGGNQPQHF.

This sequence joins TRBV6-6 and TRBJ2-3, with 8 bases lining up with TRBD2. The CDR3 has 15 amino acids. The J segment lost 2 bases and the V segment lost 4 bases, leaving 5 bases of the junction unmatched. The germline gives CDR1 MNHNY, CDR2 SVGAGI (reference sequence). CDR3 region: CASSSPGLVTDTQYF. CDR3 bases: TGTGCCAGCAGTTCCCCGGGACTAGTCACAGATACGCAGTATTTT.

The chain employs TRBV24-1 and TRBJ2-2, with TRBD1 as a possible D gene (6 bases). There are 15 residues in the CDR3. The ends were cut back, 5 bases at V and 0 bases at J, with 9 bases in the middle. The germline V gene encodes CDR1 KGHDR and CDR2 SFDVKD. The CDR3 spells CATSVRTANTGELFF. In DNA form, the CDR3 reads TGTGCCACCAGTGTGAGGACAGCGAACACCGGGGAGCTGTTTTTT.

The chain has TRBV4-3 and TRBJ1-2; D gene unclear. The V gene's germline CDR1 is LGHNA and CDR2 YSLEER. Trimming removed 2 bases from V and 8 bases from J, with 12 bases in between. CDR3 length: 13 amino acids. The DNA for the CDR3 is TGCGCCAGCAGCCAATCCCGTCAGGAGGGCTACACCTTC. Encoded protein: CASSQSRQEGYTF.

The chain is built from TRBV18 and TRBJ2-2; 8 positions match TRBD1. This CDR3 contains 15 residues. V was clipped by 3 bases and J by 1 base; unmatched bases: 1. The V gene's germline CDR1 is KGHSH and CDR2 LQKENI. Here the CDR3 reads CASSPDRGNTGELFF. Here the CDR3 DNA reads TGTGCCAGCTCACCTGACAGGGGGAACACCGGGGAGCTGTTTTTT. The full variable domain, with the rest looked up from reference TRBV18 and TRBJ2-2, is NAGVMQNPRHLVRRRGQEARLRCSPMKGHSHVYWYRQLPEEGLKFMVYLQKENIIDESGMPKERFSAEFPKEGPSILRIQQVVRGDSAAYFCASSPDRGNTGELFFGEGSRLTVL.

The chain recombines TRBV19 with TRBJ1-1; tentative D call: TRBD1 (6 bases). Germline CDR1 LNHDA, CDR2 SQIVND (reference sequence). V dropped 7 bases and J dropped 4 bases, with 10 bases sitting between them. The CDR3 covers 12 residues. CDR3 DNA sequence: TGTGCCAGTACAGGGGCTGGCACTGAAGCTTTCTTT. Encoded protein: CASTGAGTEAFF.

V is TRBV10-3 and J is TRBJ1-1, with D possibly being TRBD1 (5 bases). Germline lookup yields CDR1 ENHRY and CDR2 SYGVKD. This CDR3 has 13 residues. V was shortened by 7 bases and J by 5 bases, with 14 bases between the two germline ends. CDR3: CAITSRKGTEAFF. The CDR3 DNA follows: TGTGCCATCACCTCTCGAAAGGGGACTGAAGCTTTCTTT.

This clone rates as medium-sized. The CDR3 DNA follows: TGTGCCAGTACCCTCGTCATTGACTCTGGAAACACCATATATTTT. It specifies CASTLVIDSGNTIYF. The chain links TRBV19 to TRBJ1-3; D not certain. This CDR3 has 15 residues. Trimming stripped 7 bases from V and 0 bases from J, with 13 bases between. Germline CDR1 LNHDA, CDR2 SQIVND (reference sequence).

The gene calls are TRBV5-1 and TRBJ1-1, with a weak D call TRBD1 (6 bases). Trimming removed 2 bases at V and 0 bases at J, with 8 bases between. Germline CDR1 SGHRS, CDR2 YFSETQ. This CDR3 spans 14 amino acids. CDR3 protein: CASSLGTLNTEAFF. Here the CDR3 DNA reads TGCGCCAGCAGCTTAGGGACATTGAACACTGAAGCTTTCTTT.

Here the CDR3 reads CASSPRIFYEQYF. The DNA of the CDR3 is TGTGCCAGCAGCCCGAGGATTTTCTACGAGCAGTACTTC. V gene TRBV14 combines with J gene TRBJ2-7; D not resolved. The CDR3 is 13 amino acids. Germline V gives CDR1 SGHDN, CDR2 FVKESK. The germline V and J ends were trimmed by 4 bases and 3 bases, with 10 bases remaining between them.

The V gene is TRBV27, the J gene TRBJ2-1, with 7 bases fitting TRBD2. There are 15 residues in the CDR3. The germline gives CDR1 MNHEY, CDR2 SMNVEV (reference sequence). The V and J ends lost 4 bases and 7 bases, in that order; junction bases with no gene match: 10. CDR3 bases: TGTGCCAGCAGTTCTCCTACCCTTAGCGGGAATGAGCAGTTCTTC. It is translated as CASSSPTLSGNEQFF.

The chain is built from TRBV25-1 and TRBJ2-7; D not resolved. Trimming left V 3 bases short and J 0 bases short, with 15 bases between. Germline V gene data show CDR1 as MGHDK and CDR2 as SYGVNS. The CDR3 is 16 residues long. The CDR3 sequence is CASSERYGPYSYEQYF. In nucleotides, the CDR3 is TGTGCCAGCAGTGAGAGGTACGGCCCCTACTCCTACGAGCAGTACTTC.

The chain couples TRBV14 to TRBJ2-6, with D hard to call. CDR3 length equals 17 residues. The V gene lost 1 base and the J gene lost 2 bases, with 12 bases spanning the gap. Germline V lookup: CDR1 SGHDN, CDR2 FVKESK. The CDR3 DNA is TGTGCCAGCAGCCAAGGATGGGGTAGGGCTGGGGCCAACGTCCTGACTTTC. The encoded protein is CASSQGWGRAGANVLTF.

The V gene is TRBV19, the J gene TRBJ1-5; D is undetermined. From germline, CDR1 is LNHDA and CDR2 SQIVND (reference sequence). V was cut by 7 bases and J by 6 bases, with 13 bases left in between. This CDR3 spans 13 amino acids. The CDR3 here is CASTRGEAQPQHF. Written as DNA, the CDR3 is TGTGCCAGTACAAGAGGAGAGGCTCAGCCCCAGCATTTT.

This clone was detected only once. This chain connects TRBV28 to TRBJ1-4, with unresolved D. The CDR3 totals 13 residues. V lost 9 bases and J lost 3, with 11 bases in between. In germline, CDR1 is MDHEN, CDR2 SYDVKM. Here the CDR3 DNA reads TGTGCCAGTAGAGGGAATGCTAATGAAAAACTGTTTTTT. The encoded protein is CASRGNANEKLFF. The variable domain in full, with the rest retrieved from reference TRBV28 and TRBJ1-4, is DVKVTQSSRYLVKRTGEKVFLECVQDMDHENMFWYRQDPGLGLRLIYFSYDVKMKEKGDIPEGYSVSREKKERFSLILESASTNQTSMYLCASRGNANEKLFFGSGTQLSVL.

The V call is TRBV6-6, the J call TRBJ1-5; 8 bases map to TRBD1. This CDR3 has 16 amino acids. The V gene end was trimmed by 2 bases and the J gene end by 4 bases; junction bases not matched to a gene: 7. Germline loops: CDR1 MNHNY, CDR2 SVGAGI (reference sequence). The CDR3 here is CASSYGAGQDNQPQHF. The CDR3 region has the DNA TGTGCCAGCAGTTACGGGGCGGGACAGGATAATCAGCCCCAGCATTTT.

Only one count was recorded for this clone. The rearrangement links TRBV2 to TRBJ1-3; D is uncertain. Germline V CDR1 and CDR2: SNHLY, FYNNEI. The CDR3 is 14 residues long. V was trimmed by 8 bases and J by 0 bases, leaving 11 bases between them. The CDR3 coding sequence is TGTGCCAGCGAGACGAGGAGCTCTGGAAACACCATATATTTT. It yields the protein CASETRSSGNTIYF.

The rearrangement uses TRBV4-3 and TRBJ2-2; TRBD1 matches at 9 bases. Losses at the gene ends were 4 bases for V and 5 bases for J; bases not matched to a gene: 2. This CDR3 spans 14 amino acids. Per germline, CDR1 LGHNA and CDR2 YSLEER. The CDR3 coding sequence is TGCGCCAGCAGCCGCGACAGGGGGACCGGGGAGCTGTTTTTT. As protein: CASSRDRGTGELFF.

The V gene is TRBV7-9, the J gene TRBJ1-4, with a weak D call TRBD1 (5 bases). The CDR3 contains 12 residues. V lost 10 bases, J lost 5 bases, and 11 bases lay in between. CDR1 is SEHNR, CDR2 FQNEAQ, per germline (reference sequence). CDR3 residues: CANGDQNEKLFF. The CDR3 DNA sequence: TGTGCCAACGGGGACCAAAATGAAAAACTGTTTTTT. Looking up the rest from reference TRBV7-9 and TRBJ1-4 gives the full variable domain: DTGVSQNPRHKITKRGQNVTFRCDPISEHNRLYWYRQTLGQGPEFLTYFQNEAQLEKSRLLSDRFSAERPKGSFSTLEIQRTEQGDSAMYLCANGDQNEKLFFGSGTQLSVL.

The chain uses TRBV5-1 and TRBJ1-1, with D possibly matching TRBD1 (5 bases). This CDR3 has 15 residues. Germline loops: CDR1 SGHRS, CDR2 YFSETQ. V was shortened by 0 bases and J by 3 bases, with 12 bases between the two germline ends. The CDR3 DNA reads TGCGCCAGCAGCTTGGCTGGGGAAGGGGACACTGAAGCTTTCTTT. This gives the protein CASSLAGEGDTEAFF.

CDR3 sequence reads: CASSLANYRDTQYF. CDR3 nucleotide sequence: TGTGCCAGCAGCTTAGCTAACTACAGAGATACGCAGTATTTT. The chain couples TRBV7-2 to TRBJ2-3; D not resolved. The CDR3 loop spans 14 amino acids. Per germline, CDR1 SGHTA and CDR2 FQGNSA. Trimming left V 0 bases short and J 5 bases short, with 9 bases between.

This chain joins TRBV5-6 and TRBJ1-1; no clear D. CDR1 and CDR2 from the germline V gene are SGHDT and YYEEEE. Trimming removed 5 bases from V and 1 base from J, with 15 bases in between. The CDR3 covers 15 residues. The CDR3 sequence: CASSPWESWNTEAFF. For the CDR3, the DNA is TGTGCCAGCAGTCCCTGGGAATCTTGGAACACTGAAGCTTTCTTT.

The rearrangement links TRBV11-1 to TRBJ1-1; tentative D call: TRBD1 (5 bases). The CDR3 is 14 amino acids. V lost 10 bases and J lost 5, with 20 bases in between. Germline CDR1 reads SGHAT; CDR2 reads FQDESV (reference sequence). The CDR3 bases are TGTGCCACCCTACCCACGGGGGTTGTGACTGAAGCTTTCTTT. Encoded protein: CATLPTGVVTEAFF.